The source of this T cell receptor (beta chain) is a study of T cells in localized non-small cell lung cancer. Regarding the study as a whole: Clonality of T cells reached its maximum in uninvolved adjacent lung, surpassing tumor. Sequencing, confined to only one tumor region, leaves heterogeneity possible. Longer overall survival was associated with a higher density of T cells in the blood. For the top 100 tumor clones, a median approximately 61 also appeared in adjacent lung.

Generated by immunoSEQ multiplex PCR, the TCRdb table keeps only in-frame clones and is missing some. The sample has roughly 39,000 clones, roughly three quarters seen once; the top ten hold 30% to 40%. The table lists this clone with a few counts. The antigen is not known. CDR1 and CDR2 from the germline V gene are MNHNY and SVGAGI (reference sequence). Trimming cost V 8 bases and J 5 bases; bases outside gene matches: 9. This CDR3 is built from 15 residues. V gene TRBV6-6 combines with J gene TRBJ2-1; 10 bases align to TRBD2. Sequenced here: PBMCs, sampled before any cancer treatment. This clonotype was obtained from a woman aged 35 to 75 with stage II squamous cell lung carcinoma. The DNA for the CDR3 is TGTGCCAGCTCTATAAGGACTAGCGGAGACAATGAGCAGTTCTTC. As protein: CASSIRTSGDNEQFF.